The rows below give T cell receptor beta chains drawn from one sample of a study of neurological immune-mediated disorders. TCRdb reprocessed the 5' RACE reads with MiXCR, giving one entry per CDR3 protein. The sample lists approximately 70,000 distinct CDR3 sequences, approximately 5% occurring once. The sequencing input was PBMCs. These receptor sequences come from a woman aged 65 to 85 with multiple sclerosis. Each CDR3 is given with its conserved first and last residue. The order of the fields is D gene, V gene, J gene, clone size, CDR3 protein, CDR3 DNA. D genes are given only for firm matches. Size tells how often a clone was seen (once, few, many) or the class of an expanded clone, and some rows leave it out.

>TRBD1|TRBV19|TRBJ1-2|many
CASRAGTDYGYTF
TGTGCCAGTAGAGCCGGGACAGACTATGGCTACACCTTC
>.|TRBV10-2|TRBJ2-7|many
CASRGQIPSYEQYF
TGCGCCAGCAGGGGACAAATACCCTCCTACGAGCAGTACTTC
>TRBD1|TRBV5-6|TRBJ1-2|.
CASSFRSGTGNYGYTF
TGTGCCAGCAGCTTTCGATCCGGGACAGGGAACTATGGCTACACCTTC
>.|TRBV18|TRBJ2-6|.
CASSTPPGSGANVLTF
TGTGCCAGCTCAACACCGCCCGGGAGCGGGGCCAACGTCCTGACTTTC
>TRBD1|TRBV12-3/TRBV12-4|TRBJ1-2|many
CASSHTGGAGNYGYTF
TGTGCCAGCAGTCACACAGGGGGCGCGGGTAACTATGGCTACACCTTC
>.|TRBV20-1|TRBJ2-1|many
CSAHGTGTYNEQFF
TGCAGTGCCCATGGGACCGGAACTTACAATGAGCAGTTCTTC
>.|TRBV10-3|TRBJ1-5|few
CAISPGGSGGQPQHF
TGTGCCATCAGTCCCGGGGGATCTGGAGGTCAGCCCCAGCATTTT
>.|TRBV9|TRBJ1-6|many
CASSVAPHRGSPLHF
TGTGCCAGCAGCGTAGCGCCCCATCGGGGTTCACCCCTCCACTTT
>.|TRBV20-1|TRBJ1-2|many
CSASATALYGYTF
TGCAGTGCTTCCGCGACGGCCCTCTATGGCTACACCTTC
>.|TRBV11-3|TRBJ2-7|many
CASSLDRNGPYF
TGTGCCAGCAGCTTAGATCGGAACGGTCCGTACTTC
>.|TRBV20-1|TRBJ2-5|many
CSAIQETQYF
TGCAGTGCTATCCAAGAGACCCAGTACTTC
>.|TRBV12-3/TRBV12-4|TRBJ2-1|many
CASSLGPPLYPQFF
TGTGCCAGCAGTTTAGGTCCCCCTTTATACCCCCAGTTCTTC
>TRBD2|TRBV7-3|TRBJ2-3|many
CASSLDSGGVRDTQYF
TGTGCCAGCAGCTTAGATAGCGGGGGGGTGAGAGATACGCAGTATTTT
>.|TRBV12-2|TRBJ2-7|.
CASRLMDRRAHEQYF
TGTGCAAGTCGCTTAATGGACAGGAGGGCTCACGAGCAGTACTTC
>.|TRBV5-1|TRBJ1-1|many
CASSLAVGGAEAFF
TGCGCCAGCAGCTTGGCTGTAGGGGGGGCTGAAGCTTTCTTT
>.|TRBV20-1|TRBJ2-1|many
CSAPTIGNEQFF
TGCAGTGCGCCGACGATCGGGAATGAGCAGTTCTTC
>TRBD2|TRBV7-2|TRBJ2-1|many
CASSLYPRRDYYYNEQFF
TGTGCCAGCAGCTTATATCCGCGTCGGGACTACTACTACAATGAGCAGTTCTTC
>TRBD1|TRBV7-2|TRBJ2-6|few
CASSARQGPSGANVLTF
TGTGCCAGCAGCGCACGACAGGGCCCCTCCGGGGCCAACGTCCTGACTTTC
>.|TRBV4-1|TRBJ1-2|many
CASSQTSYGYTF
TGCGCCAGCAGCCAAACGAGCTATGGCTACACCTTC
>TRBD2|TRBV7-2|TRBJ2-3|many
CASSQGGRAGDTQYF
TGTGCCAGCAGCCAAGGCGGGAGGGCCGGAGATACGCAGTATTTT
>TRBD1|TRBV20-1|TRBJ1-5|many
CSARPQGAYRAIHQPQHF
TGCAGTGCTAGACCGCAGGGGGCCTACCGGGCCATCCATCAGCCCCAGCATTTT
>.|TRBV5-4|TRBJ1-4|few
CASSLQGRGEKLFF
TGTGCCAGCAGCTTGCAGGGAAGAGGTGAAAAACTGTTTTTT
>TRBD2|TRBV7-2|TRBJ2-1|many
CASSEGTSLTTRQFF
TGTGCCAGCAGCGAAGGGACTAGCCTGACCACGAGACAGTTCTTC
>.|TRBV12-3/TRBV12-4|TRBJ1-3|many
CASRINDIFSSGNTIYF
TGTGCCAGCAGGATCAATGACATATTTAGCTCTGGAAACACCATATATTTT
>TRBD2|TRBV7-2|TRBJ2-7|many
CASSLLAGVVYEQYF
TGTGCCAGCAGCTTACTAGCGGGAGTTGTATACGAGCAGTACTTC
>TRBD2|TRBV6-2/TRBV6-3|TRBJ2-1|many
CASSYMLAGGGEQFF
TGTGCCAGCAGTTACATGCTAGCGGGAGGGGGTGAGCAGTTCTTC
>TRBD2|TRBV5-1|TRBJ2-3|many
CASSGGAGGDTDTQYF
TGCGCCAGCAGCGGCGGAGCGGGGGGGGACACAGATACGCAGTATTTT
>TRBD1|TRBV5-1|TRBJ2-3|many
CASRITGAGTDTQYF
TGCGCCAGTCGAATTACAGGGGCAGGAACAGATACGCAGTATTTT
>TRBD2|TRBV6-5|TRBJ2-7|many
CASSQLAVPGGSEQYF
TGTGCCAGCAGTCAGCTAGCGGTCCCCGGGGGATCCGAGCAGTACTTC
>.|TRBV5-1|TRBJ1-6|many
CASSLDNPDNSPLHF
TGCGCCAGCAGCTTGGACAACCCTGATAATTCACCCCTCCACTTT
>.|TRBV7-2|TRBJ2-5|many
CASAPRALRETQYF
TGTGCCAGCGCCCCCCGGGCCTTGCGCGAGACCCAGTACTTC
>.|TRBV5-1|TRBJ1-2|many
CASSLTGEIYGYTF
TGCGCCAGCAGCTTGACCGGAGAGATCTATGGCTACACCTTC
>.|TRBV21-1|TRBJ1-1|many
CASGQGVTNTEAFF
TGTGCCAGCGGACAGGGGGTGACGAACACTGAAGCTTTCTTT
>.|TRBV7-9|TRBJ1-4|many
CASSRVPQGEKLFF
TGTGCCAGCAGCCGAGTCCCCCAGGGCGAAAAACTGTTTTTT
>.|TRBV5-1|TRBJ1-1|many
CASSRDTNTEAFF
TGCGCCAGCAGCCGGGACACGAACACTGAAGCTTTCTTT
>TRBD2|TRBV29-1|TRBJ2-7|many
CSVKASGSYEQYF
TGCAGCGTCAAAGCTAGCGGATCCTACGAGCAGTACTTC
>.|TRBV7-9|TRBJ1-2|many
CASSLAVGFGYTF
TGTGCCAGCAGCTTAGCGGTGGGGTTCGGCTACACCTTC
>.|TRBV7-2|TRBJ2-7|many
CASSPELQNEQYF
TGTGCCAGCAGCCCTGAGTTACAGAACGAGCAGTACTTC
>.|TRBV9|TRBJ2-1|many
CASSGRVGYNEQFF
TGTGCCAGCAGCGGGAGGGTGGGCTACAATGAGCAGTTCTTC
>TRBD2|TRBV20-1|TRBJ2-1|.
CSARDPKGLANEQFF
TGCAGTGCTAGAGATCCAAAGGGACTAGCGAATGAGCAGTTCTTC
>.|TRBV6-2/TRBV6-3|TRBJ2-5|many
CASSNTWKQGETQYF
TGTGCCAGCAGTAACACTTGGAAGCAGGGAGAGACCCAGTACTTC
>TRBD2|TRBV5-6|TRBJ2-3|many
CASSLFPGLVAEDTQYF
TGTGCCAGCAGCTTATTCCCGGGACTAGTCGCGGAAGATACGCAGTATTTT
>.|TRBV20-1|TRBJ1-2|many
CSARAGSLYGYTF
TGCAGTGCTAGAGCCGGTTCCCTCTATGGCTACACCTTC
>.|TRBV15|TRBJ2-7|many
CATSFGRGVLDEQYF
TGTGCCACCAGCTTCGGACGAGGGGTCCTGGACGAGCAGTACTTC
>.|TRBV6-5|TRBJ2-7|few
CASSYQGTTPLEQYF
TGTGCCAGCAGTTATCAGGGGACTACCCCCCTCGAGCAGTACTTC
>.|TRBV7-9|TRBJ2-6|many
CASSPGPTGSGANVLTF
TGTGCCAGCAGCCCGGGACCCACAGGCTCTGGGGCCAACGTCCTGACTTTC
>TRBD2|TRBV20-1|TRBJ2-7|many
CSALGLAGREQYF
TGCAGTGCACTGGGACTAGCGGGTCGCGAGCAGTACTTC
>TRBD1|TRBV20-1|TRBJ1-5|many
CSARPGQGARQPQHF
TGCAGTGCTAGACCGGGACAGGGTGCCCGTCAGCCCCAGCATTTT
>TRBD2|TRBV6-6|TRBJ2-3|many
CASSSRTSGSLTDTQYF
TGTGCCAGCAGTTCCCGGACTAGCGGGAGCCTCACAGATACGCAGTATTTT
>.|TRBV3-1|TRBJ2-2|.
CASSPLTGNTGELFF
TGTGCCAGCAGCCCACTGACGGGAAACACCGGGGAGCTGTTTTTT
>TRBD2|TRBV5-5|TRBJ2-1|.
CASSQLASSWDEQFF
TGTGCCAGCAGCCAACTAGCGTCCTCATGGGATGAGCAGTTCTTC
>.|TRBV12-3/TRBV12-4|TRBJ1-2|many
CASKKLDRGSLTF
TGTGCCAGCAAGAAACTGGACCGGGGTAGTCTAACCTTC
>.|TRBV12-3/TRBV12-4|TRBJ2-2|many
CASVSSEGTGELFF
TGTGCCAGCGTGAGTAGCGAAGGCACCGGGGAGCTGTTTTTT
>TRBD2|TRBV7-6|TRBJ2-1|.
CASSLLFAGGHNEQFF
TGTGCCAGCAGCTTATTATTTGCGGGAGGTCACAATGAGCAGTTCTTC
>.|TRBV7-2|TRBJ1-2|many
CASSLNSYGYTF
TGTGCCAGCAGCTTAAACAGCTATGGCTACACCTTC
>.|TRBV6-5|TRBJ2-3|.
CASSTTGSGKSTDTQYF
TGTGCCAGCAGTACCACAGGGAGCGGAAAAAGCACAGATACGCAGTATTTT
>TRBD1|TRBV6-5|TRBJ1-1|many
CASSQRDSEAFF
TGTGCCAGCAGTCAACGGGACAGTGAAGCTTTCTTT